The present entry profiles one TCR beta chain with its context. This entry is derived from a study of T cell repertoires in cytomegalovirus infection. TCRdb recomputed calls from the reads with MiXCR, one row per CDR3 protein. The sample consists of about 190,000 distinct CDR3 sequences, roughly 27% of them appearing once. Germline loops: CDR1 MNHEY, CDR2 SVGEGT. With V trimmed by 6 bases and J by 8 bases, 5 bases remained unmatched. The CDR3 sequence is 15 residues long. Source material: PBMCs. The sequence was collected from a human donor in good health (CMV status not recorded). Some clones in this sample may be carry-over from other donors' samples. The chain has TRBV6-2 or TRBV6-3 and TRBJ2-1; 15 bases match TRBD2. The CDR3 spells CASRGTSGGTYEQFF. For the CDR3, the DNA is TGTGCCAGCAGGGGGACTAGCGGGGGGACTTATGAGCAGTTCTTC.